A selection of T cell receptor beta chains follows, all from one sample in a study of blood T cell repertoires in COVID-19. Using immunoSEQ multiplex PCR, the repertoire was profiled, and TCRdb retains in-frame clones only, with some absent. This sample has some 50,000 clones, with approximately 80% found just once. The material sequenced was peripheral blood. Receptors originate from a human donor with active or convalescent COVID-19. The donor label of this sample is uncertain. Each CDR3 is given with its conserved first and last residue. The order of the fields is D gene, V gene, J gene, clone size, CDR3 protein, CDR3 DNA. D genes are given only for firm matches. Clone size is shown for a subset of rows, as once, few, many or a class of expanded clone.

-	TRBV7-8	TRBJ1-5	-	CASSSRDTNQPQHF	TGTGCCAGCAGCTCCCGGGACACCAATCAGCCCCAGCATTTT
TRBD1	TRBV27	TRBJ2-7	-	CASSPLTGSMQYF	TGTGCCAGCAGCCCCTTGACAGGGTCGATGCAGTACTTC
TRBD1	TRBV3-1/TRBV3-2	TRBJ2-7	once	CASSPDQGAQQYF	TGTGCCAGCAGCCCGGACCAGGGGGCCCAGCAGTACTTC
-	TRBV12-2	TRBJ1-1	-	CASRLPEERGVGGTEAFF	TGTGCAAGTCGCTTACCGGAGGAGCGCGGTGTCGGAGGCACTGAAGCTTTCTTT
-	TRBV18	TRBJ1-2	-	CASSPPVPGGPYGYTF	TGTGCCAGCTCACCACCGGTTCCCGGAGGCCCCTATGGCTACACCTTC
TRBD2	TRBV9	TRBJ2-5	-	CASSGGLAEETQYF	TGTGCCAGCAGCGGGGGACTAGCCGAAGAGACCCAGTACTTC
TRBD1	TRBV5-4	TRBJ2-5	-	CASSLTTGGGETQYF	TGTGCCAGCAGCTTGACTACAGGGGGCGGGGAGACCCAGTACTTC
-	TRBV3-1/TRBV3-2	TRBJ1-4	-	CASSQTREKLFF	TGTGCCAGCAGCCAGACAAGGGAAAAACTGTTTTTT
-	TRBV19	TRBJ1-1	few	CASSHRETEAFF	TGTGCCAGTAGCCACAGGGAGACTGAAGCTTTCTTT
-	TRBV7-9	TRBJ1-6	few	CASSLAIGSPLHF	TGTGCCAGCAGCTTAGCGATTGGCTCCCCCCTCCACTTT
-	TRBV28	TRBJ2-7	-	CASSSSTGTYEQYF	TGTGCCAGCAGTTCCTCGACAGGCACCTACGAGCAGTACTTC
-	TRBV5-4	TRBJ2-7	-	CASSHDRLTYEQYF	TGTGCCAGCTCCCATGACAGGCTAACCTACGAGCAGTACTTC
TRBD2	TRBV19	TRBJ2-7	-	CASSIPGLAGGPPYEQYF	TGTGCCAGTAGTATACCCGGGCTAGCGGGAGGCCCACCCTACGAGCAGTACTTC
-	TRBV6-1	TRBJ2-7	-	CASSEDYREQYF	TGTGCCAGCAGTGAGGACTACCGAGAGCAGTACTTC
TRBD1	TRBV7-8	TRBJ2-7	few	CASSLDPGQGDSYEQYF	TGTGCCAGCAGCTTAGACCCCGGACAGGGGGACTCCTACGAGCAGTACTTC
TRBD1	TRBV5-1	TRBJ1-5	once	CASSSGAGGEYQPQHF	TGCGCCAGCAGCTCCGGGGCAGGGGGTGAATATCAGCCCCAGCATTTT
TRBD2	TRBV5-1	TRBJ2-7	-	CASSQSGSTHEQYF	TGCGCCAGCAGCCAGAGCGGGAGTACCCACGAGCAGTACTTC
-	TRBV30	TRBJ1-2	few	CAWSGEDNRYGYTF	TGTGCCTGGAGTGGGGAGGACAATAGGTATGGCTACACCTTC
TRBD1	TRBV10-3	TRBJ1-1	-	CAIAGTGIGTEAFF	TGTGCCATCGCCGGGACAGGGATCGGCACTGAAGCTTTCTTT
TRBD1	TRBV19	TRBJ1-5	-	CASSIHPGQGFFRNQPQHF	TGTGCCAGTAGTATTCACCCGGGACAGGGCTTCTTCAGGAATCAGCCCCAGCATTTT
TRBD2	TRBV13	TRBJ2-5	-	CASSYGTSGIWETQYF	TGTGCCAGCAGCTACGGGACTAGCGGGATTTGGGAGACCCAGTACTTC
-	TRBV3-1/TRBV3-2	TRBJ1-4	-	CASSLSRTGLFF	TGTGCCAGCAGCCTATCCCGTACAGGTCTGTTTTTT
-	TRBV12-3/TRBV12-4	TRBJ2-5	-	CASSYSETQYF	TGTGCCAGCAGTTACTCAGAGACCCAGTACTTC
TRBD1	TRBV18	TRBJ2-3	-	CASSPGRDRVGDTQYF	TGTGCCAGCTCACCAGGCCGGGACAGGGTTGGAGATACGCAGTATTTT
TRBD2	TRBV5-6	TRBJ2-1	few	CASSPVAGGGEQFF	TGTGCCAGCAGCCCCGTAGCGGGTGGTGGTGAGCAGTTCTTC